The next 23 T cell receptor beta chains were all read from a single sample in a study of T cell changes during pregnancy in multiple sclerosis (dated by TCRdb to the late 2010s). The library was made by the immunoSEQ multiplex PCR assay. TCRdb provides this immuneACCESS table in a form limited to in-frame rearrangements. Some clones are lacking; in checked studies, under half of them reflect an unresolved V gene, and why the rest are absent is not known. This sample lists about 57,000 clones; under 95% were detected once. The ten most abundant clones make up roughly 3.5% of the sample. This sample comprised peripheral blood, obtained after pregnancy. The receptor source for this set is a female donor in good health, enrolled as a control in a pregnancy study.

This clone was counted a few times. The chain uses TRBV18 and TRBJ1-1; D call uncertain. The CDR3 sequence is 14 residues long. From germline, CDR1 is KGHSH and CDR2 LQKENI. Trimming took 3 bases from V and 1 from J, leaving 9 bases between them. The chain's CDR3 is CASSPVIQNTEAFF. CDR3 nucleotide sequence: TGTGCCAGCTCACCTGTCATTCAGAACACTGAAGCTTTCTTT.

V is TRBV19 and J is TRBJ2-5, with D possibly TRBD1 on 6 matching bases. The CDR3 spans 16 residues. Trimming removed 6 bases from V and 1 base from J, with 18 bases in between. Germline lookup yields CDR1 LNHDA and CDR2 SQIVND (reference sequence). DNA of the CDR3: TGTGCCAGTAGCCCGACAGGCTCCACAATCCAAGAGACCCAGTACTTC. Its translation is CASSPTGSTIQETQYF.

The chain couples TRBV6-8 to TRBJ2-7, with D perhaps TRBD2 (5 bases). Between the trimmed V and J ends, which lost 2 bases and 6 bases, there was a span of 20 bases. The CDR3 extends over 16 amino acids. Looked up from germline, CDR1 is MNHGY and CDR2 is SAAAGT. The CDR3 nucleotides read TGTGCCAGCAGTTACGAAGTTTGCGCCGGGAAGTGCGAGCAGTACTTC. Translated, it gives CASSYEVCAGKCEQYF.

This clone was counted once. The chain recombines TRBV6-4 with TRBJ2-1; the match to TRBD2 covers 8 bases. With V trimmed by 3 bases and J by 7 bases, 8 bases remained unmatched. This CDR3 contains 15 residues. Germline-derived CDR1 and CDR2 are MRHNA and SNTAGT. The CDR3 DNA follows: TGTGCCAGCAGTGAACTAGCGGCCGACGGGAATGAGCAGTTCTTC. This encodes CASSELAADGNEQFF.

The rearrangement uses TRBV12-5 and TRBJ1-1; TRBD1 matches at 7 bases. The CDR3 loop spans 16 amino acids. Germline V lookup: CDR1 LGHNT, CDR2 FRNRAP. Losses at the gene ends were 4 bases for V and 5 bases for J; bases not matched to a gene: 13. The CDR3 spells CASGSAGGNFRTEAFF. In DNA, the CDR3 is TGTGCTAGTGGTTCCGCAGGGGGTAATTTTAGAACTGAAGCTTTCTTT.

Details on this clone: One end of the junction is discordant with germline, which a read error may explain. The CDR3 here is CASRLAAVQETQYF. CDR3 DNA: TGTGCCAGCAGGTTGGCAGCGGTCCAAGAGACCCAGTACTTC. V is TRBV5-5 and J is TRBJ2-5; D perhaps matches TRBD2 (5 bases). The CDR3 runs 14 residues. Germline V CDR1 and CDR2: SGHKS, YYEKEE (reference sequence).

V is TRBV9 and J is TRBJ1-1, with 7 bases fitting TRBD1. The V segment lost 1 base and the J segment 9 bases; nucleotides outside the gene matches: 6. This CDR3 is built from 13 residues. Germline values: CDR1 SGDLS, CDR2 YYNGEE. CDR3 DNA sequence: TGTGCCAGCAGCGTAAGGGACAGCGATAAAGCTTTCTTT. Amino acids: CASSVRDSDKAFF.

The V and J genes are TRBV5-1 and TRBJ1-2; maybe TRBD1 (5 bases). Between the trimmed V and J ends, which lost 3 bases and 2 bases, there was a span of 11 bases. The CDR3 is made up of 14 amino acids. CDR1 is SGHRS, CDR2 YFSETQ, per germline. CDR3 sequence reads: CASSWGEENYGYTF. For the CDR3, the DNA is TGCGCCAGCAGCTGGGGGGAGGAAAACTATGGCTACACCTTC. The variable domain in full, completed from reference TRBV5-1 and TRBJ1-2, reads KAGVTQTPRYLIKTRGQQVTLSCSPISGHRSVSWYQQTPGQGLQFLFEYFSETQRNKGNFPGRFSGRQFSNSRSEMNVSTLELGDSALYLCASSWGEENYGYTFGSGTRLTVV.

V gene TRBV14 combines with J gene TRBJ2-7; 7 bases are shared with TRBD2. Germline-derived CDR1 and CDR2 are SGHDN and FVKESK. The CDR3 is made up of 15 amino acids. The V and J ends lost 0 bases and 2 bases, in that order; junction bases with no gene match: 4. Written as DNA, the CDR3 is TGTGCCAGCAGCCAAGATACGGGGGGAACCTACGAGCAGTACTTC. The encoded protein is CASSQDTGGTYEQYF.

This chain links TRBV5-1 with TRBJ2-3, with D perhaps matching TRBD1 (6 bases). Germline CDR1 reads SGHRS; CDR2 reads YFSETQ. The ends were cut back, 0 bases at V and 10 bases at J, with 18 bases in the middle. The CDR3 contains 15 residues. The CDR3 spells CASSLAGRGGDPQYF. In nucleotides, the CDR3 is TGCGCCAGCAGCTTGGCCGGACGAGGGGGAGACCCGCAGTATTTT. The full variable domain, rest sourced from reference TRBV5-1 and TRBJ2-3, is KAGVTQTPRYLIKTRGQQVTLSCSPISGHRSVSWYQQTPGQGLQFLFEYFSETQRNKGNFPGRFSGRQFSNSRSEMNVSTLELGDSALYLCASSLAGRGGDPQYFGPGTRLTVL.

This rearrangement joins TRBV28 to TRBJ2-3, with 9 bases lining up with TRBD1. There are 16 residues in the CDR3. Trimming cost V 3 bases and J 2 bases; bases outside gene matches: 6. CDR1 and CDR2 (germline): MDHEN, SYDVKM. The CDR3 sequence is CASSFPGTGNTDTQYF. The CDR3 region has the DNA TGTGCCAGCAGTTTCCCCGGGACAGGGAACACAGATACGCAGTATTTT.

The chain combines TRBV30 with TRBJ1-5, with a weak D call TRBD1 (5 bases). The CDR3 consists of 13 residues. The germline V and J ends were trimmed by 1 base and 7 bases, with 11 bases remaining between them. Germline V gives CDR1 GTSNPN, CDR2 SVGIG (reference sequence). As DNA, the CDR3 is TGTGCCTGGAGTGGGCAGGGTACCCAGCCCCAGCATTTT. Its translation: CAWSGQGTQPQHF.

The chain has TRBV19 and TRBJ1-1, with 7 bases lining up with TRBD1. After removal of 5 bases from V and 3 bases from J, the junction contained 9 bases not matched to a gene. CDR3 length: 15 residues. CDR1 LNHDA and CDR2 SQIVND come from the germline V gene (reference sequence). CDR3 DNA sequence: TGTGCCAGTAGTCTCCAACAGGGGTCGTACACTGAAGCTTTCTTT. Translation: CASSLQQGSYTEAFF.

The chain uses TRBV7-2 and TRBJ1-5, with no clear D. Germline values: CDR1 SGHTA, CDR2 FQGNSA. Trimming left V 5 bases short and J 4 bases short, with 9 bases between. The CDR3 spans 13 residues. CDR3 bases: TGTGCCAGCAGCCCCGGTTGGAATCAGCCCCAGCATTTT. It specifies CASSPGWNQPQHF.

The chain is built from TRBV15 and TRBJ1-1; maybe TRBD1 (6 bases). V was pared by 5 bases and J by 2 bases, with 15 bases between. The germline CDR1 and CDR2 sequences are LNHNV and YYDKDF (reference sequence). The CDR3 is 15 residues long. CDR3 DNA sequence: TGTGCCACCAGCCCATTTGCGGGGGCCAACACTGAAGCTTTCTTT. Protein sequence: CATSPFAGANTEAFF.

The chain carries TRBV30 and TRBJ1-6; TRBD1 aligns across 7 bases. The germline V gene encodes CDR1 GTSNPN and CDR2 SVGIG (reference sequence). The CDR3 spans 16 residues. With 4 bases clipped from V and 9 bases from J, the junction kept 15 bases outside the gene matches. CDR3 region: CAWTPGGGQPFSPLHF. CDR3 DNA: TGTGCCTGGACCCCAGGAGGGGGACAGCCTTTTTCACCCCTCCACTTT.

The rearrangement joins TRBV10-2 to TRBJ1-2, with unresolved D. The V and J ends lost 2 bases and 5 bases respectively, with 6 bases between them. Per germline, CDR1 WSHSY and CDR2 SAAADI. The CDR3 is 12 residues long. The CDR3 sequence is CASSEAQYGYTF. CDR3 DNA sequence: TGCGCCAGCAGTGAGGCCCAGTATGGCTACACCTTC.

The genes are TRBV5-1 and TRBJ2-1; 11 bases are a match to TRBD2. The V gene's germline CDR1 is SGHRS and CDR2 YFSETQ. The CDR3 has 15 amino acids. The V gene end was trimmed by 4 bases and the J gene end by 6 bases; junction bases not matched to a gene: 6. In nucleotides, the CDR3 is TGCGCCAGCAGCCCCGAGGGACTAGCGGCCAATGAGCAGTTCTTC. Its protein product is CASSPEGLAANEQFF.

J is TRBJ2-1 and V is TRBV6-6; D is unresolved. Trimming took 0 bases from V and 7 from J, leaving 10 bases between them. Germline CDR1 and CDR2: MNHNY and SVGAGI (reference sequence). CDR3 length: 14 residues. CDR3 residues: CASSYSLQQNEQFF. For the CDR3, the DNA is TGTGCCAGCAGTTACTCTCTACAGCAGAATGAGCAGTTCTTC.

In DNA form, the CDR3 reads TGTGCCAGCAGTCCCGACAGGGACGGAAACACCATATATTTT. Its translation: CASSPDRDGNTIYF. The chain links TRBV6-1 to TRBJ1-3, with TRBD1 matching over 7 bases. This CDR3 is 14 amino acids long. Unmatched junction bases numbered 5, after V lost 5 bases and J lost 4 bases. CDR1 is MNHNS, CDR2 SASEGT, per germline.

This rearrangement joins TRBV19 to TRBJ1-1; 7 nucleotides agree with TRBD1. The junction had 9 bases not matched to a gene; V was cut back by 6 bases and J by 5 bases. This CDR3 has 14 amino acids. CDR1 is LNHDA, CDR2 SQIVND, per germline (reference sequence). The CDR3 DNA reads as TGTGCCAGTAGCGCCCGACAGGGATGGACTGAAGCTTTCTTT. Translating it yields CASSARQGWTEAFF.

This clone has just one count. The chain employs TRBV5-1 and TRBJ1-5; 8 bases map to TRBD1. CDR3 length: 15 residues. After removal of 1 base from V and 3 bases from J, the junction contained 3 bases not matched to a gene. CDR1 is SGHRS, CDR2 YFSETQ, per germline. The CDR3 here is CASSLQGQVNQPQHF. CDR3 DNA: TGCGCCAGCAGCTTGCAGGGACAGGTCAATCAGCCCCAGCATTTT.

This clone was observed a few times. The same CDR3 can be traced to other DNA sequences in this sample. The rearrangement joins TRBV7-2 to TRBJ2-7; tentatively, D is TRBD2 (6 bases). CDR3 size: 14 residues. Germline V gives CDR1 SGHTA, CDR2 FQGNSA. With 5 bases removed from V and 2 bases from J, the gap between germline ends came to 13 bases. The DNA of the CDR3 is TGTGCCAGCAGCCCCCCCGGCGGGACCTACGAGCAGTACTTC. This gives the protein CASSPPGGTYEQYF. Supplemented by reference TRBV7-2 and TRBJ2-7, the full variable domain reads GAGVSQSPSNKVTEKGKDVELRCDPISGHTALYWYRQSLGQGLEFLIYFQGNSAPDKSGLPSDRFSAERTGGSVSTLTIQRTQQEDSAVYLCASSPPGGTYEQYFGPGTRLTVT.